This T cell receptor (beta chain) was captured by sequencing in a study of a mutant IDH1 vaccine in newly diagnosed glioma. Study details: First vaccine doses came 4-6 weeks after radiotherapy alone, or with temozolomide cycles. Patients had received radiotherapy, temozolomide, or both previously, most receiving both.

Points on this clone: Its antigen remains unknown.

Noted time point: week 11, during vaccination. Doses comprised 300 ug of mutant IDH1 20-mer peptide each, plus topical imiquimod. This CDR3 region has 12 residues. CDR1 is MDHEN and CDR2 is SYDVKM in the germline V gene. With 10 bases removed from V and 7 bases from J, the gap between germline ends came to 14 bases. Sequenced by immunoSEQ multiplex PCR; TCRdb stores in-frame clones only, minus some. The table shows tens of thousands of clones, with roughly 80% occurring only once. The sequencing here drew on PBMCs, taken from a glioma patient whose treatment included an IDH1 peptide vaccine. This TCR was recovered from a middle-aged man with glioma. V and J are TRBV28 and TRBJ1-5, with D hard to call. The DNA of the CDR3 is TGTGCCACCTTTATCTTGGGGCAGCCCCAGCATTTT. Residues: CATFILGQPQHF.